Presented here are 30 T cell receptor beta chains from one specimen sequenced in a study of early T cells in non-severe SARS-CoV-2 infection. In TCRdb, the 5' RACE reads were re-called with MiXCR into one record per CDR3 protein. The sample shows around 70,000 distinct CDR3 sequences, more than 8.5% of them seen only once. The specimen comprised whole blood, sampled at baseline. Every receptor here comes from an adult who was a healthcare worker with PCR-confirmed SARS-CoV-2 infection or an uninfected control (not recorded which).

The sample holds many counts of this clonotype. The V gene is TRBV6-6, the J gene TRBJ2-2, with D possibly TRBD1 on 5 matching bases. Germline V CDR1 and CDR2: MNHNY, SVGAGI (reference sequence). The CDR3 contains 12 residues. V lost 9 bases, J lost 6 bases, and 11 bases lay in between. In nucleotides, the CDR3 is TGTGCCAGTCAAACAGGACCCGGGGAGCTGTTTTTT. Translation gives CASQTGPGELFF.

This clonotype has ten or more counts. V and J are TRBV12-3 or TRBV12-4 and TRBJ2-7; TRBD1 aligns across 11 bases. The CDR3 contains 15 residues. Trimming removed 3 bases from V and 6 bases from J; junction bases left unmatched: 7. The CDR3 bases are TGTGCCAGCAGTTTTACCGGGACAGGGGGTTTCGAGCAGTACTTC. Translating gives CASSFTGTGGFEQYF.

The V call is TRBV4-2, the J call TRBJ2-5; TRBD2 matches 10 bases. Germline V gene lookup returns CDR1 LGHNA and CDR2 YNFKEQ. The CDR3 loop spans 15 amino acids. V was pared by 1 base and J by 5 bases, with 4 bases of the junction left unmatched. The CDR3: CASSQGLAGVETQYF. The CDR3 DNA is TGTGCCAGCAGCCAAGGGCTAGCGGGAGTTGAGACCCAGTACTTC.

This clonotype was found a few times. The V gene is TRBV28, the J gene TRBJ2-1; 7 bases match TRBD2. CDR3 size: 15 residues. The ends lost 3 bases at V and 11 bases at J; junction bases unmatched: 13. Germline CDR1 is MDHEN and CDR2 is SYDVKM. The CDR3 DNA is TGTGCCAGCAGTTTGGGAGGGTATCGCCCGGGACAGCAGTTCTTC. Its protein product is CASSLGGYRPGQQFF.

This clonotype was found a few times. This sequence joins TRBV29-1 and TRBJ2-7; D not resolved. Germline V gene lookup returns CDR1 SQVTM and CDR2 ANQGSEA. V was cut by 3 bases and J by 3 bases, with 6 bases left in between. The CDR3 is made up of 11 amino acids. CDR3 nucleotides: TGCAGCGTTGAGGGCAGCTACGAGCAGTACTTC. Protein sequence: CSVEGSYEQYF.

This clonotype was observed at least ten times. The J gene is TRBJ2-5, the V gene TRBV20-1; 9 bases are a match to TRBD1. In germline, CDR1 is DFQATT, CDR2 SNEGSKA (reference sequence). V was pared by 3 bases and J by 5 bases, with 10 bases of the junction left unmatched. This CDR3 has 15 residues. The CDR3 sequence: CSARGWDRVQETQYF. The CDR3 DNA sequence: TGCAGTGCTAGGGGGTGGGACAGGGTCCAGGAGACCCAGTACTTC.

Here the CDR3 DNA reads TGCAGTGCCGACATTCAAGAGACCCAGTACTTC. Protein sequence: CSADIQETQYF. The chain joins TRBV20-1 to TRBJ2-5; no clear D gene. Germline CDR1 reads DFQATT; CDR2 reads SNEGSKA (reference sequence). Trimming removed 6 bases from V and 2 bases from J, with 7 bases in between. The CDR3 runs 11 residues.

CDR3 DNA sequence: TGTGCCAGCACCAGGACAGGGGACACTGAAGCTTTCTTT. It specifies CASTRTGDTEAFF. The rearrangement joins TRBV7-9 to TRBJ1-1; 9 nucleotides align to TRBD1. The germline V gene encodes CDR1 SEHNR and CDR2 FQNEAQ (reference sequence). The CDR3 extends over 13 amino acids. V trimming: 7 bases; J trimming: 3 bases; junction bases outside the gene matches: 3.

In the case of this clonotype: A clone one base away is much larger, so this may be a read error. The chain combines TRBV7-9 with TRBJ1-2; perhaps TRBD1 as D (5 bases). The CDR3 covers 13 residues. Per germline, CDR1 SEHNR and CDR2 FQNEAQ (reference sequence). DNA for the CDR3: TGTGTCAGCAGCTTAGCGCTAGGGGATGGCTACACCTTC. Translated: CVSSLALGDGYTF. Complete variable domain (other parts from reference TRBV7-9 and TRBJ1-2): DTGVSQNPRHKITKRGQNVTFRCDPISEHNRLYWYRQTLGQGPEFLTYFQNEAQLEKSRLLSDRFSAERPKGSFSTLEIQRTEQGDSAMYLCVSSLALGDGYTFGSGTRLTVV.

This clonotype was recorded many times. V usage is TRBV6-2 or TRBV6-3 and J usage is TRBJ1-1; D remains ambiguous. Trimming left V 5 bases short and J 4 bases short, with 8 bases between. CDR1 is MNHEY and CDR2 is SVGEGT in the germline V gene. The CDR3 length is 12 residues. As DNA, the CDR3 is TGTGCCAGCAGTCGACTGAGCACTGAAGCTTTCTTT. It encodes CASSRLSTEAFF.

This clonotype was observed a few times. This chain joins TRBV4-2 and TRBJ2-7; D remains unclear. Germline V gene data show CDR1 as LGHNA and CDR2 as YNFKEQ. V lost 2 bases to trimming and J lost 1 base, with 6 bases between them. CDR3 length: 13 amino acids. The CDR3 DNA reads as TGTGCCAGCAGCCAATCTCTTTCCTACGAGCAGTACTTC. Translated: CASSQSLSYEQYF.

This clonotype turned up a few times. This chain joins TRBV30 and TRBJ1-1; D remains unclear. The CDR3 is 16 residues long. V was clipped by 0 bases and J by 2 bases, with 16 bases between them. Germline V gene lookup returns CDR1 GTSNPN and CDR2 SVGIG (reference sequence). Here the CDR3 DNA reads TGTGCCTGGAGTGTTTGGGGTACCCGACTAAACACTGAAGCTTTCTTT. This encodes CAWSVWGTRLNTEAFF.

The DNA for the CDR3 is TGTGCCAGCAGTTTTACGAGCCAGACTGGAAACACCATATATTTT. It specifies CASSFTSQTGNTIYF. This chain joins TRBV6-2 or TRBV6-3 and TRBJ1-3; no clear D gene. The V gene lost 4 bases and the J gene lost 2 bases, with 12 bases spanning the gap. The CDR3 has 15 amino acids. Germline V gene data show CDR1 as MNHEY and CDR2 as SVGEGT.

The table lists this clonotype with many counts. As DNA, the CDR3 is TGTGCCAGCAGCTTAGTGACTAGCGGATCAGGAGAGACCCAGTACTTC. Translated: CASSLVTSGSGETQYF. This chain links TRBV7-6 with TRBJ2-5, with 9 bases lining up with TRBD2. Germline V gene sequence: CDR1 SGHVS, CDR2 FNYEAQ. The J segment lost 4 bases and the V segment lost 1 base, leaving 7 bases of the junction unmatched. The CDR3 length is 16 residues.

This clonotype was seen many times. The V gene is TRBV28, the J gene TRBJ2-7; D call uncertain. Germline assignment: CDR1 MDHEN and CDR2 SYDVKM. The V end was cut by 6 bases, the J end by 7 bases, with 13 bases between. This CDR3 spans 12 amino acids. Here the CDR3 DNA reads TGTGCCAGCAGAAGGGATATCGGTGAGCAGTACTTC. It translates to CASRRDIGEQYF.

This chain links TRBV7-2 with TRBJ2-7; D ambiguous. V lost 5 bases and J lost 6, with 14 bases in between. The CDR3 runs to 13 residues. CDR1 and CDR2 (germline): SGHTA, FQGNSA. The CDR3 DNA reads as TGTGCCAGCAGCGTGAACGGACCGGTCGAGCAGTACTTC. Translating gives CASSVNGPVEQYF.

This clonotype was observed at least ten times. This CDR3 is CASSFGPQGATEAFF. CDR3 bases: TGTGCCAGCAGTTTCGGCCCCCAGGGCGCCACTGAAGCTTTCTTT. The rearrangement links TRBV28 to TRBJ1-1; D is perhaps TRBD1 (5 bases). Between the trimmed V and J ends, which lost 3 bases and 4 bases, there was a span of 15 bases. Looked up from germline, CDR1 is MDHEN and CDR2 is SYDVKM. This CDR3 spans 15 amino acids.

This clonotype was found many times. The chain uses TRBV3-1 and TRBJ1-1; a weak D match, TRBD1 (5 bases). Germline CDR1 reads LGHDT; CDR2 reads YNNKEL (reference sequence). Trimming removed 6 bases at V and 0 bases at J, with 11 bases between. The CDR3 is made up of 14 amino acids. The CDR3 DNA reads as TGTGCCAGCAGTTCCGGGACTATGAACACTGAAGCTTTCTTT. Its translation: CASSSGTMNTEAFF.

This clonotype has a count of ten or more. J is TRBJ1-5 and V is TRBV27; D is ambiguous. Germline V CDR1 and CDR2: MNHEY, SMNVEV (reference sequence). The CDR3 has 12 residues. Trimming left V 5 bases short and J 3 bases short, with 5 bases between. The CDR3 is CASSLNNQPQHF. The CDR3 DNA sequence: TGTGCCAGCAGTCTCAACAATCAGCCCCAGCATTTT.

This clonotype has a count of ten or more. This chain uses TRBV28 with TRBJ1-1; perhaps TRBD1 as D (5 bases). The CDR3 consists of 11 residues. Germline loops: CDR1 MDHEN, CDR2 SYDVKM. Trimming stripped 6 bases from V and 12 bases from J, with 14 bases between. The CDR3 DNA reads as TGTGCCAGCAGCCGCAGCAGGGAAACTTTCTTT. Its protein is CASSRSRETFF.

This clonotype was recorded at least ten times. The J gene is TRBJ1-5, the V gene TRBV6-5; TRBD1 agrees at 9 bases. The ends lost 6 bases at V and 4 bases at J; junction bases unmatched: 4. In germline, CDR1 is MNHEY, CDR2 SVGAGI. This CDR3 comprises 14 residues. CDR3 sequence reads: CASRGTGKNQPQHF. CDR3 bases: TGTGCCAGCAGAGGGACAGGGAAAAATCAGCCCCAGCATTTT.

V gene TRBV3-1 combines with J gene TRBJ2-3; the match to TRBD1 covers 9 bases. Unmatched junction bases numbered 10, after V lost 4 bases and J lost 5 bases. The CDR3 consists of 16 residues. Germline V CDR1 and CDR2: LGHDT, YNNKEL (reference sequence). CDR3 amino acids: CASSPQGQGRGDTQYF. The CDR3 DNA follows: TGTGCCAGCAGCCCCCAAGGACAGGGGAGGGGAGATACGCAGTATTTT.

This clonotype was seen a few times. The V call is TRBV7-2, the J call TRBJ2-1; D not resolved. This CDR3 comprises 16 residues. Germline CDR1 SGHTA, CDR2 FQGNSA. V lost 1 base to trimming and J lost 2 bases, with 12 bases between them. The CDR3 region is CASSLGHHLTYNEQFF. The CDR3 region has the DNA TGTGCCAGCAGCTTAGGGCACCACCTGACCTACAATGAGCAGTTCTTC. The variable domain in full, completed from reference TRBV7-2 and TRBJ2-1, reads GAGVSQSPSNKVTEKGKDVELRCDPISGHTALYWYRQSLGQGLEFLIYFQGNSAPDKSGLPSDRFSAERTGGSVSTLTIQRTQQEDSAVYLCASSLGHHLTYNEQFFGPGTRLTVL.

This clonotype has more than one count but fewer than ten. The V call is TRBV6-5, the J call TRBJ1-2; D is possibly TRBD1 (6 bases). Trimming removed 10 bases from V and 1 base from J, with 16 bases in between. This CDR3 is 14 amino acids long. The germline V gene encodes CDR1 MNHEY and CDR2 SVGAGI. The CDR3 sequence is CATSRGDLNYGYTF. The CDR3 region has the DNA TGTGCCACCTCCAGGGGAGACCTTAACTATGGCTACACCTTC.

This clonotype showed up many times. This sequence joins TRBV7-9 and TRBJ1-2; no definite D call. Germline assignment: CDR1 SEHNR and CDR2 FQNEAQ (reference sequence). The CDR3 runs 13 residues. Between the trimmed V and J ends, which lost 5 bases and 7 bases, there was a span of 14 bases. The CDR3 sequence is CASSHAGSPGYTF. CDR3 bases: TGTGCCAGCAGCCACGCTGGCTCCCCTGGCTACACCTTC.

This clonotype was detected ten times or more. The rearrangement uses TRBV25-1 and TRBJ1-3; 7 bases align to TRBD1. V lost 7 bases and J lost 2; bases outside the gene matches: 5. The CDR3 runs to 14 residues. Germline CDR1 reads MGHDK; CDR2 reads SYGVNS. The CDR3 region is CASTAGQPGNTIYF. The CDR3 DNA reads TGTGCCAGCACCGCGGGACAGCCTGGAAACACCATATATTTT.

This clonotype was seen at least ten times. This chain links TRBV7-2 with TRBJ2-6, with D hard to call. Germline V gives CDR1 SGHTA, CDR2 FQGNSA. The CDR3 spans 16 residues. V lost 4 bases, J lost 0 bases, and 10 bases lay in between. The CDR3 protein is CASSSFAGSGANVLTF. For the CDR3, the DNA is TGTGCCAGCAGCTCATTTGCAGGCTCTGGGGCCAACGTCCTGACTTTC.

This chain links TRBV10-3 with TRBJ2-3; TRBD1 agrees at 8 bases. The CDR3 contains 14 residues. Trimming removed 6 bases from V and 3 bases from J; junction bases left unmatched: 5. The germline V gene encodes CDR1 ENHRY and CDR2 SYGVKD. For the CDR3, the DNA is TGTGCCATCAGATTGACAGGGGCTACAGATACGCAGTATTTT. It codes for CAIRLTGATDTQYF.

This clonotype was observed at least ten times. V is TRBV27 and J is TRBJ1-2; D remains ambiguous. Germline V gene data show CDR1 as MNHEY and CDR2 as SMNVEV (reference sequence). V gave up 6 bases and J gave up 3 bases, with 11 bases separating them. This CDR3 is built from 13 residues. CDR3 sequence (DNA): TGTGCCAGCAGCCCAATGCGGGACTATGGCTACACCTTC. This translates into CASSPMRDYGYTF.

The chain joins TRBV12-3 or TRBV12-4 to TRBJ1-2, with D possibly being TRBD1 (6 bases). The CDR3 has 16 residues. Between the trimmed V and J ends, which lost 4 bases and 6 bases, there was a span of 21 bases. The CDR3 nucleotides are TGTGCCAGCAGTTCTAGTGGCAGGGGATCGTCTCATGGCTACACCTTC. Protein: CASSSSGRGSSHGYTF.